One sample yielded the 20 T cell receptor beta chains listed below, sequenced in a study of PD-1 blockade in classical Hodgkin lymphoma. Data came from immunoSEQ multiplex PCR; TCRdb stores just in-frame clones and leaves some out. Of 23,000 or so clones listed, less than 75% are singletons. Specified time point: cycle 4 day 1 (C4D1), after five to seven weeks of nivolumab. Following autologous stem cell transplantation, relapse occurred in every patient, and exposure to brentuximab vedotin varied. The sample here was peripheral blood mononuclear cells (PBMCs), taken before the fourth cycle of nivolumab. These receptors originate from a human donor with classical Hodgkin lymphoma.

This rearrangement joins TRBV7-9 to TRBJ1-2; D perhaps matches TRBD1 (5 bases). Trimming stripped 4 bases from V and 7 bases from J, with 10 bases between. Per the germline V gene, CDR1 is SEHNR and CDR2 is FQNEAQ (reference sequence). The CDR3 is made up of 12 amino acids. The DNA of the CDR3 is TGTGCCAGCAGCTCCACGGGACGTGGCTACACCTTC. It translates to CASSSTGRGYTF.

The CDR3 loop reads CTSSHGLAGGDTQYF. The CDR3 DNA follows: TGCACCAGCAGCCATGGTCTAGCGGGGGGGGATACGCAGTATTTT. The J gene is TRBJ2-3, the V gene TRBV1; the D call TRBD2 from the table was never checked on the DNA. TRBV1 is a known pseudogene. CDR3 length: 15 amino acids.

The V call is TRBV5-1, the J call TRBJ2-3; D perhaps matches TRBD2 (6 bases). V lost 7 bases and J lost 1, with 13 bases in between. The CDR3 length is 14 residues. Germline loops: CDR1 SGHRS, CDR2 YFSETQ. CDR3 sequence reads: CASGGGDRTDTQYF. CDR3 coding DNA: TGCGCCAGCGGTGGCGGGGACCGCACAGATACGCAGTATTTT. Based on the CDR3 plus reference TRBV5-1 and TRBJ2-3, the full variable domain is KAGVTQTPRYLIKTRGQQVTLSCSPISGHRSVSWYQQTPGQGLQFLFEYFSETQRNKGNFPGRFSGRQFSNSRSEMNVSTLELGDSALYLCASGGGDRTDTQYFGPGTRLTVL.

The CDR3 spells CASSARADSYEQYF. The CDR3 DNA reads as TGTGCCAGCAGTGCGAGGGCAGATAGCTACGAGCAGTACTTC. The chain links TRBV6-1 to TRBJ2-7; D might be TRBD2 (5 bases). Germline loops: CDR1 MNHNS, CDR2 SASEGT. V lost 4 bases and J 3 bases, leaving 13 bases between the germline ends. The CDR3 is made up of 14 amino acids.

The count of this clone is one. The J gene is TRBJ2-5, the V gene TRBV5-8, with 8 positions matching TRBD1. Germline V gene sequence: CDR1 SGHTS, CDR2 YDEGEE. This CDR3 has 16 amino acids. The trim removed 4 bases at V and 7 bases at J, leaving 15 bases unmatched. CDR3 loop: CASSIAPGTGHGTQYF. Written as DNA, the CDR3 is TGTGCCAGCAGCATCGCACCCGGGACAGGCCATGGGACCCAGTACTTC.

The chain uses TRBV2 and TRBJ1-6; maybe TRBD1 (5 bases). The CDR3 contains 16 residues. Germline-derived CDR1 and CDR2 are SNHLY and FYNNEI. V was trimmed by 8 bases and J by 9 bases, leaving 23 bases between them. The CDR3 loop is CASYGNFGRAVSPLHF. The DNA of the CDR3 is TGTGCCAGCTACGGGAATTTTGGCAGGGCGGTTTCACCCCTCCACTTT.

This chain links TRBV2 with TRBJ2-7; TRBD1 agrees at 10 bases. CDR1 and CDR2 (germline): SNHLY, FYNNEI. CDR3 length: 13 residues. V lost 7 bases, J lost 3 bases, and 3 bases stayed unmatched. CDR3 nucleotide sequence: TGTGCCAGCAATTGGGACAGGGGCTACGAGCAGTACGTC. Translated: CASNWDRGYEQYV.

This chain joins TRBV7-3 and TRBJ2-2; 8 nucleotides match TRBD2. J was trimmed by 10 bases and V by 0 bases; bases with no gene match: 10. CDR3 length equals 16 residues. Germline V gene lookup returns CDR1 SGHTA and CDR2 FQGTGA. CDR3 DNA sequence: TGTGCCAGCAGCTTAACGGCGACTAGCGAGAGGAAGGAGCTGTTTTTT. Residues: CASSLTATSERKELFF.

V gene TRBV6-5 combines with J gene TRBJ1-1; 8 positions agree with TRBD1. The CDR3 is made up of 15 amino acids. The V gene's germline CDR1 is MNHEY and CDR2 SVGAGI. V gave up 6 bases and J gave up 4 bases; unmatched junction bases: 10. CDR3 bases: TGTGCCAGCAGGACGGACAGGGAGGGGAGCACTGAAGCTTTCTTT. It codes for CASRTDREGSTEAFF.

CDR3 loop: CASSQVRHNNSPLHF. The CDR3 bases are TGCGCCAGCAGCCAAGTCCGGCACAACAATTCACCCCTCCACTTT. The chain carries TRBV4-3 and TRBJ1-6, with D unresolved. CDR1 is LGHNA and CDR2 is YSLEER in the germline V gene. V lost 1 base, J lost 7 bases, and 11 bases lay in between. The CDR3 consists of 15 residues.

The chain links TRBV15 to TRBJ1-2, with a possible D match to TRBD1 (6 bases). The germline V and J ends were trimmed by 5 bases and 4 bases, with 20 bases remaining between them. The CDR3 loop spans 16 amino acids. Looked up from germline, CDR1 is LNHNV and CDR2 is YYDKDF (reference sequence). CDR3 nucleotides: TGTGCCACCAGCCGCACCCAAACAGGGCTCAGCTATGGCTACACCTTC. Translating it yields CATSRTQTGLSYGYTF.

This clone was observed a few times. This sequence joins TRBV6-6 and TRBJ1-5, with D hard to call. This CDR3 is built from 12 residues. CDR1 and CDR2 from the germline V gene are MNHNY and SVGAGI (reference sequence). Trimming took off 10 bases at V and 5 bases at J, with 12 bases between the two ends. The CDR3 is CATGGSDQPQHF. The CDR3 DNA follows: TGTGCCACGGGTGGGAGTGATCAGCCCCAGCATTTT.

The chain carries TRBV4-2 and TRBJ1-6, with a possible D match to TRBD1 (6 bases). V lost 5 bases to trimming and J lost 7 bases, with 12 bases between them. This CDR3 comprises 14 residues. Germline V gives CDR1 LGHNA, CDR2 YNFKEQ. The CDR3 is CASSNRRGNSPLHF. In DNA, the CDR3 is TGTGCCAGCAGCAACCGCAGGGGAAATTCACCCCTCCACTTT.

CDR3 sequence reads: CASSRGAGWSGANVLTF. In nucleotides, the CDR3 is TGTGCCAGCAGCCGCGGGGCCGGGTGGTCTGGGGCCAACGTCCTGACTTTC. The V gene is TRBV11-2, the J gene TRBJ2-6, with D maybe TRBD2 (6 bases). Germline V gene sequence: CDR1 SGHAT, CDR2 FQNNGV. V lost 5 bases, J lost 1 base, and 15 bases lay in between. The CDR3 is 17 residues long. Using reference TRBV11-2 and TRBJ2-6 for the parts outside the CDR3, the full variable domain is EAGVAQSPRYKIIEKRQSVAFWCNPISGHATLYWYQQILGQGPKLLIQFQNNGVVDDSQLPKDRFSAERLKGVDSTLKIQPAKLEDSAVYLCASSRGAGWSGANVLTFGAGSRLTVL.

This chain uses TRBV7-2 with TRBJ1-2; D gene ambiguous. This CDR3 is 13 amino acids long. CDR1 and CDR2 from the germline V gene are SGHTA and FQGNSA. Deletions cut 5 bases from V and 8 bases from J, with 15 bases between. CDR3 protein: CASSPDDSRGYTF. The CDR3 DNA follows: TGTGCCAGCAGCCCCGACGACTCTAGGGGCTACACCTTC.

In this sample, this clone turned up a few times. CDR3 sequence reads: CAISESATSGSPLHF. DNA for the CDR3: TGTGCCATCAGTGAGTCGGCGACCTCGGGTTCACCCCTCCACTTT. This chain joins TRBV10-3 and TRBJ1-6; D is unclear. V lost 0 bases, J lost 9 bases, and 12 bases lay in between. This CDR3 is 15 amino acids long. The germline gives CDR1 ENHRY, CDR2 SYGVKD.

With respect to this clone: The conserved phenylalanine or tryptophan is not found at the CDR3 terminus, so this likely reflects a read error. The CDR3 here is CASSFGREQYS. CDR3 nucleotides: TGTGCCAGCAGTTTCGGTCGGGAGCAGTACTCC. The rearrangement joins TRBV6-5 to TRBJ2-7; D gene ambiguous. Trimming pared 4 bases from V and 7 bases from J, leaving 8 bases between. The CDR3 runs 11 residues. Per germline, CDR1 MNHEY and CDR2 SVGAGI.

This clone is labeled medium-sized. This chain joins TRBV27 and TRBJ2-5; 12 nucleotides agree with TRBD1. Germline loops: CDR1 MNHEY, CDR2 SMNVEV (reference sequence). This CDR3 comprises 14 residues. V dropped 5 bases and J dropped 8; count of bases not matched to a gene: 6. The CDR3 DNA is TGTGCCAGCAGTCCCCCGGGACAGGGGGCTACCCAGTACTTC. It codes for CASSPPGQGATQYF.

This chain uses TRBV19 with TRBJ2-3; no clear D gene. The ends were cut back, 5 bases at V and 0 bases at J, with 15 bases in the middle. There are 16 residues in the CDR3. CDR1 and CDR2 (germline): LNHDA, SQIVND (reference sequence). CDR3 coding DNA: TGTGCCAGTAGTTATGGCCTGTTCTCTAGCACAGATACGCAGTATTTT. Translated: CASSYGLFSSTDTQYF. The variable domain in full, completed from reference TRBV19 and TRBJ2-3, reads DGGITQSPKYLFRKEGQNVTLSCEQNLNHDAMYWYRQDPGQGLRLIYYSQIVNDFQKGDIAEGYSVSREKKESFPLTVTSAQKNPTAFYLCASSYGLFSSTDTQYFGPGTRLTVL.

The chain combines TRBV11-3 with TRBJ2-1; 16 positions agree with TRBD2. CDR1 and CDR2 (germline): SGHNT, YENEEA. CDR3 length equals 19 residues. With 5 bases clipped from V and 6 bases from J, the junction kept 13 bases outside the gene matches. CDR3 protein: CASSPSGTSGGASLNEQFF. The CDR3 DNA reads TGTGCCAGCAGCCCCTCCGGGACTAGCGGGGGGGCTTCCCTCAATGAGCAGTTCTTC.